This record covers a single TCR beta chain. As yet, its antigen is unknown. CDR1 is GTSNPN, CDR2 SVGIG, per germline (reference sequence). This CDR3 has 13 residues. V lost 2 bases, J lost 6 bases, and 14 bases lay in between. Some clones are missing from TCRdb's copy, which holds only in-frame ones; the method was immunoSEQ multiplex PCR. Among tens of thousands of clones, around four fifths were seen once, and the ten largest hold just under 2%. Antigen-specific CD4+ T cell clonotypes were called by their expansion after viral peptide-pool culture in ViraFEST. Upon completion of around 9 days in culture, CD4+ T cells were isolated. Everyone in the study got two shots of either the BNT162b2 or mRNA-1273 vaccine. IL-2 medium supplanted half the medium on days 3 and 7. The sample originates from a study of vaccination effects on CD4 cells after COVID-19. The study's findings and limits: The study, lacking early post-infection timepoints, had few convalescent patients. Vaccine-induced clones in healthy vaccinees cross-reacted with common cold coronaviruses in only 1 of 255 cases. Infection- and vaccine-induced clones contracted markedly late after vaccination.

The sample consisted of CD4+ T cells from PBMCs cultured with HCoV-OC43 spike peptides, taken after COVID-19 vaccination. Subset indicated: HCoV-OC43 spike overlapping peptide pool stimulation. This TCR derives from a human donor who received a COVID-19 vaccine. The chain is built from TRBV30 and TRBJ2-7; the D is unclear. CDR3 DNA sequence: TGTGCCTGGAGTACCTCTCCGGTACGCGAGCAGTACGTC. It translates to CAWSTSPVREQYV.